These T cell receptor beta chains were read from a single sample in a study of T cells in Graves' hyperthyroidism and ophthalmopathy. Via MiXCR, TCRdb re-called the multiplex PCR reads, giving one row per CDR3 protein. Of approximately 600,000 distinct CDR3 sequences in the sample, around 15% were seen once. Sequencing was performed on blood. The source is a woman between 25 and 40 years old with Graves' hyperthyroidism. The CDR3 runs from the conserved cysteine through the conserved F or W. D genes are given only for firm matches. Size values are once, few and many counts, or a class for expanded clones, and some rows have none.

clone size | J gene | V gene | D gene | CDR3 DNA | CDR3 protein
many | TRBJ2-7 | TRBV20-1 | TRBD2 | TGCAGTGCTAGAGAAGCGCGGCGGACTAGCGGGAGGGCAATAATCTACGAGCAGTACTTC | CSAREARRTSGRAIIYEQYF
NA | TRBJ1-6 | TRBV3-1 | NA | TGTGCCAGCAGCCAAGCTGACTCACCCCTCCACTTT | CASSQADSPLHF
NA | TRBJ2-7 | TRBV10-3 | TRBD2 | TGTGCCATCAATAGCGGGAGTATAGGGTACGAGCAGTACTTC | CAINSGSIGYEQYF
NA | TRBJ2-5 | TRBV2 | NA | TGTGCCAGCAGCAAGGGGGGGGCATGGGAGACCCAGTACTTC | CASSKGGAWETQYF
few | TRBJ2-6 | TRBV10-3 | NA | TGTGCCATCAGTGATCAGGGGCTTGGGGCCAACGTCCTGACTTTC | CAISDQGLGANVLTF
NA | TRBJ2-6 | TRBV7-9 | TRBD1 | TGTGCCAGCAGCTTAGCGGCAGGGGGCGTCCTGACTTTC | CASSLAAGGVLTF
NA | TRBJ2-7 | TRBV25-1 | NA | TGTGCCAGCAGTGGGTTCTACGAGCAGTACTTC | CASSGFYEQYF
many | TRBJ2-3 | TRBV27 | NA | TGTGCCAGCAGTTTATCGAAAGGCGTAGATACGCAGTATTTT | CASSLSKGVDTQYF
NA | TRBJ2-3 | TRBV20-1 | TRBD2 | TGCAGTGCTAGAGCTCTAGCGGGAGGAAATACGGATACGCAGTATTTT | CSARALAGGNTDTQYF
NA | TRBJ2-7 | TRBV20-1 | TRBD2 | TGCAGTGCTAGTCTAGCGGCCTCCTACGAGCAGTACTTC | CSASLAASYEQYF
many | TRBJ2-7 | TRBV2 | NA | TGTGCCAGCACTCCTACGACCTACTACGAGCAGTACTTC | CASTPTTYYEQYF
many | TRBJ2-2 | TRBV24-1 | NA | TGTGCCACCAGCCCGCGGCGGAACACCGGGGAGCTGTTTTTT | CATSPRRNTGELFF
many | TRBJ2-3 | TRBV12-3/TRBV12-4 | TRBD2 | TGTGCCAGCAGTCCCGACACTAGCGGGGCAGATACGCAGTATTTT | CASSPDTSGADTQYF
many | TRBJ1-5 | TRBV7-2 | NA | TGTGCCAGCAGCTTTGCAGGGGCAAATCAGCCCCAGCATTTT | CASSFAGANQPQHF
many | TRBJ2-7 | TRBV18 | NA | TGTGCCAGCTCACCCGGACGCCGCGACGAGCAGTACTTC | CASSPGRRDEQYF
many | TRBJ2-1 | TRBV6-1 | NA | TGTGCCAGCAGTGAAGTACGGCTACTTGGGGGTGAGCAGTTCTTC | CASSEVRLLGGEQFF
many | TRBJ1-1 | TRBV2 | NA | TGTGCCAGCAGCGTCCGGGGCGAAGCTTTCTTT | CASSVRGEAFF
many | TRBJ1-6 | TRBV2 | TRBD1 | TGTGCCAGCAGTAACATTGGGACAGGGGGCATTATGTATTCACCCCTCCACTTT | CASSNIGTGGIMYSPLHF
many | TRBJ2-7 | TRBV28 | NA | TGTGCCAGCAGTTTAGGGAGTCTTCCGTACGAGCAGTACTTC | CASSLGSLPYEQYF
NA | TRBJ1-3 | TRBV5-5 | NA | TGTGCCAGCAGCTTGGGGCAGGGTATTGGAAACACCATATATTTT | CASSLGQGIGNTIYF
few | TRBJ2-1 | TRBV20-1 | TRBD2 | TGCAGTGCTCACCGGCCGGGACTAGCGGGAGTAGAGCAGTTCTTC | CSAHRPGLAGVEQFF
many | TRBJ2-1 | TRBV7-8 | TRBD1 | TGTGCCAGCAGCACACGGACAGGGCTTGAGAGCTCCTACAATGAGCAGTTCTTC | CASSTRTGLESSYNEQFF
many | TRBJ2-2 | TRBV6-5 | TRBD2 | TGTGCCAGCAGTTACTGGACTAGTGTTCCCGGGGAGCTGTTTTTT | CASSYWTSVPGELFF
few | TRBJ1-1 | TRBV6-5 | NA | TGTGCCAGCAGTTACTCAGGTCGTAAGAACACTGAAGCTTTCTTT | CASSYSGRKNTEAFF
few | TRBJ2-1 | TRBV5-1 | TRBD2 | TGCGCCAGCAGCTTGGTGCTAGCGGGAGTCAGTGAGCAGTTCTTC | CASSLVLAGVSEQFF
many | TRBJ2-7 | TRBV3-1 | NA | TGTGCCAGCAGCCCGAAATTCGGACTAAACGAGCAGTACTTC | CASSPKFGLNEQYF
NA | TRBJ2-2 | TRBV12-3/TRBV12-4 | NA | TGTGCCAGCAGTTTAGGGACAGCTAGCGCCGGGGACACCGGGGAGCTGTTTTTT | CASSLGTASAGDTGELFF
many | TRBJ2-7 | TRBV30 | TRBD1 | TGTGCCTGGAGTGGGGACAGGGTCTACGAGCAGTACTTC | CAWSGDRVYEQYF
many | TRBJ2-1 | TRBV24-1 | NA | TGTGCCACCAGTGACCCAGGTGGGGGAGAGGAGCAGTTCTTC | CATSDPGGGEEQFF
NA | TRBJ2-3 | TRBV7-8 | TRBD2 | TGCGCCAGCAGCCAAAGCGGGACTAGCGGTTACACAGATACGCAGTATTTT | CASSQSGTSGYTDTQYF
many | TRBJ2-1 | TRBV7-9 | NA | TGTGCCAGCAGCCGCGACTTGGGTACCGATGAGCAGTTCTTC | CASSRDLGTDEQFF
many | TRBJ2-5 | TRBV6-2/TRBV6-3 | TRBD2 | TGTGCCACCACTAGCGGGATTAAGGAGACCCAGTACTTC | CATTSGIKETQYF
many | TRBJ2-2 | TRBV2 | TRBD1 | TGTGCGGACGGGGGGACAGGGACCGGGGAGCTGTTTTTT | CADGGTGTGELFF
few | TRBJ2-7 | TRBV27 | NA | TGTGCCAGCCGGTTTTCCTACGAGCAGTACTTC | CASRFSYEQYF
many | TRBJ2-7 | TRBV4-3 | NA | TGCGCCAGCAGCCAAGTTCCCTCGGGGCTCTACGAGCAGTACTTC | CASSQVPSGLYEQYF
many | TRBJ2-7 | TRBV20-1 | NA | TGCAGTGCTAGTAGTGTTTCGGCTAGCTACGAGCAGTACTTC | CSASSVSASYEQYF
NA | TRBJ2-1 | TRBV3-1 | NA | TGTGCCAGCAGCCAACACGGTCGTGACAATGAGCAGTTCTTC | CASSQHGRDNEQFF
many | TRBJ2-5 | TRBV7-2 | NA | TGTGCCAGCAGCCGCGGATACCAAGAGACCCAGTACTTC | CASSRGYQETQYF
NA | TRBJ1-4 | TRBV25-1 | TRBD1 | TGTGCCAGCAGACAGGGGTTTAATGAAAAACTGTTTTTT | CASRQGFNEKLFF
many | TRBJ2-1 | TRBV2 | TRBD2 | TGTGCCAGCAGTGCCTTAGCGGGAGGGCCGATTAAAGTGGGGGATGAGCAGTTCTTC | CASSALAGGPIKVGDEQFF
many | TRBJ2-1 | TRBV2 | TRBD2 | TGTGCCAGCAGCCCCATTGGGGGGGTTTGGTTCTTC | CASSPIGGVWFF
many | TRBJ2-1 | TRBV6-1 | TRBD2 | TGTGCCAGCAGTGACCCGGGACTAGCCTCCTACAATGAGCAGTTCTTC | CASSDPGLASYNEQFF
many | TRBJ2-7 | TRBV30 | NA | TGTGCCTGGAGACCGGCAGGTAATAATCGCGAGCAGTACTTC | CAWRPAGNNREQYF
NA | TRBJ2-7 | TRBV28 | TRBD2 | TGTGCCAGCCGTACCGGACTAGCGGGAGTGGACGAGCAGTACTTC | CASRTGLAGVDEQYF
once | TRBJ2-5 | TRBV29-1 | TRBD2 | TGCAGCGTTGAAGGGCTAGCGGCCATGGGAGAGACCCAGTACTTC | CSVEGLAAMGETQYF
many | TRBJ2-3 | TRBV2 | NA | TGTGCCAGCAACCGATATGGGAGGACAGATACGCAGTATTTT | CASNRYGRTDTQYF
few | TRBJ2-2 | TRBV20-1 | TRBD2 | TGCAGTGCTAGAGACCCTACTAGCGGGAGCACGACCGGGGAGCTGTTTTTT | CSARDPTSGSTTGELFF
few | TRBJ2-7 | TRBV19 | NA | TGTGCCAGTAGTATTATGCAGGGGCGCGAGCAGTACTTC | CASSIMQGREQYF
NA | TRBJ1-1 | TRBV6-2/TRBV6-3 | NA | TGTGCCAGCAGTTACGCACCGAACACTGAAGCTTTCTTT | CASSYAPNTEAFF
few | TRBJ2-1 | TRBV6-5 | NA | TGTGCCAGCAGTTACGCCTCCTGGACCTACAATGAGCAGTTCTTC | CASSYASWTYNEQFF
NA | TRBJ1-2 | TRBV6-1 | TRBD1 | TGTGCCAGCTTATCCTTGGAATACAGGGGTGTGGAGGACTATGGCTACACCTTC | CASLSLEYRGVEDYGYTF
few | TRBJ2-2 | TRBV28 | TRBD1 | TGTGCCAGCAGTTCATGGACAGGGCCGAACACCGGGGAGCTGTTTTTT | CASSSWTGPNTGELFF
many | TRBJ2-2 | TRBV2 | NA | TGTGCCAGCAGTTACATACACCCTGGCTTTAACACCGGGGAGCTGTTTTTT | CASSYIHPGFNTGELFF
many | TRBJ2-7 | TRBV11-2 | TRBD2 | TGTGCCAGCAGCTTGGGACTAGCGGGAGGCAGGGGCCTCTACGAGCAGTACTTC | CASSLGLAGGRGLYEQYF
few | TRBJ2-3 | TRBV7-9 | NA | TGTGCCAGCAGCTTAAGGGCAGTGCCAGATACGCAGTATTTT | CASSLRAVPDTQYF